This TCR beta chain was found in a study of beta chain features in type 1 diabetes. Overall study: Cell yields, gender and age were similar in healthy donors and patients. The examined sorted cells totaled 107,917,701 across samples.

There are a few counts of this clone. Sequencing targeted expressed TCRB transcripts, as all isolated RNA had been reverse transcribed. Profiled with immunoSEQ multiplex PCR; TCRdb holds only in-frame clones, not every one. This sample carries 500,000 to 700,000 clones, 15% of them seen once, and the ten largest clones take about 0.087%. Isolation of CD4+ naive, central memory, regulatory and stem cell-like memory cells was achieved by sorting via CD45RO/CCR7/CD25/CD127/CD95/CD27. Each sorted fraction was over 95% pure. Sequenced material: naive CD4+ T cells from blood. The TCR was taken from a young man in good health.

The CDR3 bases are TGTGCCAGCAGCTCATTCCCAGAAGAGACCCAGTACTTC. Its translation: CASSSFPEETQYF. The V and J genes are TRBV11-3 and TRBJ2-5; D remains ambiguous. V was cut by 4 bases and J by 3 bases, with 9 bases left in between. The CDR3 sequence is 13 residues long. Per germline, CDR1 SGHNT and CDR2 YENEEA.